The clone carrying this T cell receptor beta chain was detected many times. The antigen remains unidentified. This sample stems from a study of T cells in Graves' hyperthyroidism and ophthalmopathy. General study results and limits: Researchers found most expanded thyroid clonotypes above 0.001 in blood as well.

Researchers barred patients who had uncontrolled infection, other autoimmune disease, pregnancy or lactation. The PBMCs had their origin in about 9.7 ml of fresh peripheral blood. RNA transcripts gave rise to amplified TCR beta CDR3 regions. The primer set for the first-round RT-PCR of the TCR CDR3 was HTBI. In TCRdb, the multiplex PCR reads were re-called with MiXCR into one record per CDR3 protein. This table has some 350,000 distinct CDR3 sequences, around a sixth appearing once. Sequencing was carried out using blood. The sequence was obtained from a woman between 18 and 29 years old with Graves' hyperthyroidism that later progressed to Graves' ophthalmopathy.

CDR3: CASSQVGQDTYGYTF. In DNA, the CDR3 is TGTGCCAGCAGCCAAGTTGGCCAGGACACCTATGGCTACACCTTC. The chain employs TRBV3-1 and TRBJ1-2; possible D gene TRBD1, 5 bases. The CDR3 length is 15 residues. The ends were cut back, 1 base at V and 4 bases at J, with 13 bases in the middle. Germline assignment: CDR1 LGHDT and CDR2 YNNKEL (reference sequence).